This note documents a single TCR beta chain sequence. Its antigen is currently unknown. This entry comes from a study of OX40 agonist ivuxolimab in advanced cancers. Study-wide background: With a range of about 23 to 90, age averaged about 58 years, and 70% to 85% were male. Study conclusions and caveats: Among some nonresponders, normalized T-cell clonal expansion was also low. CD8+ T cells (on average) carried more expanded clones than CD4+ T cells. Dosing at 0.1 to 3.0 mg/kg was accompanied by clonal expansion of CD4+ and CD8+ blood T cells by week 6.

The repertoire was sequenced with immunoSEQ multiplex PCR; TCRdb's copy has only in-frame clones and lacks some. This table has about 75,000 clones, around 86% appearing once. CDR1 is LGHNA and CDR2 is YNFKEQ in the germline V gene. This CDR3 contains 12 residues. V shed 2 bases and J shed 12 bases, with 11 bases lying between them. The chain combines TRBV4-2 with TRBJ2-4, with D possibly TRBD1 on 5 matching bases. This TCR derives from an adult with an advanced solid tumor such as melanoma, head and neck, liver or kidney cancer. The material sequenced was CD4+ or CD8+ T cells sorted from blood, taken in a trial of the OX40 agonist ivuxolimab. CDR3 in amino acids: CASSQPGHPQYF. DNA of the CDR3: TGTGCCAGCAGCCAACCTGGACACCCTCAGTACTTC.